Listed below are T cell receptor beta chains from one sample, sequenced in a study of blood T cells in healthy people across ages. TCRdb recomputed calls from the 5' RACE reads with MiXCR, one row per CDR3 protein. The sample has 650,000 to 1,000,000 distinct CDR3 sequences; around 34% are singletons. The source material was blood. The receptor set was obtained from a man younger than 35 in good health. CDR3s include the opening cysteine and the closing phenylalanine or tryptophan. The order of the fields is V gene, J gene, CDR3 length, D gene, clone size, CDR3 DNA, CDR3 protein. D genes are given only for firm matches. The listing skips clone size in some rows; elsewhere it reads once, few, many or a size class.

v_gene: TRBV7-9; j_gene: TRBJ1-2; len: 14; d_gene: NA; abundance: NA; CDR3nt: TGTGCCAGCCATACCCTGGGGGGGCGGGAAGGCTACACCTTC; CDR3aa: CASHTLGGREGYTF
v_gene: TRBV20-1; j_gene: TRBJ2-3; len: 14; d_gene: TRBD1; abundance: NA; CDR3nt: TGCAGTGCTAGACTGACAGGGGGCATGGATACGCAGTATTTT; CDR3aa: CSARLTGGMDTQYF
v_gene: TRBV12-3/TRBV12-4; j_gene: TRBJ1-5; len: 15; d_gene: TRBD1; abundance: NA; CDR3nt: TGTGCCAGCAGCTGGACAGGGGAGAGCAATCAGCCCCAGCATTTT; CDR3aa: CASSWTGESNQPQHF
v_gene: TRBV2; j_gene: TRBJ2-5; len: 17; d_gene: TRBD2; abundance: few; CDR3nt: TGTGCCAGCTCATTTACTGGACTAGCGGGGGAACAAGAGACCCAGTACTTC; CDR3aa: CASSFTGLAGEQETQYF
v_gene: TRBV4-3; j_gene: TRBJ2-2; len: 15; d_gene: NA; abundance: few; CDR3nt: TGCGCCAGCAGCCAAGAAGTGGAGGGCACCGGGGAGCTGTTTTTT; CDR3aa: CASSQEVEGTGELFF
v_gene: TRBV28; j_gene: TRBJ1-1; len: 15; d_gene: TRBD1; abundance: NA; CDR3nt: TGTGCCAGCAGTAGCAGGGGGCAGGGGAACACTGAAGCTTTCTTT; CDR3aa: CASSSRGQGNTEAFF
v_gene: TRBV9; j_gene: TRBJ1-2; len: 15; d_gene: TRBD1; abundance: few; CDR3nt: TGTGCCAGCAGCGTCACCGGGACAGCTAACTATGGCTACACCTTC; CDR3aa: CASSVTGTANYGYTF
v_gene: TRBV29-1; j_gene: TRBJ1-1; len: 10; d_gene: NA; abundance: once; CDR3nt: TGCAGCGTTGAAGAGGTAGGAGCTTTCTTT; CDR3aa: CSVEEVGAFF
v_gene: TRBV12-3/TRBV12-4; j_gene: TRBJ2-5; len: 16; d_gene: TRBD2; abundance: NA; CDR3nt: TGTGCCAGCAGTTTAGAAAGAGCGGGGGGGCCCAATGAGCAGTACTTC; CDR3aa: CASSLERAGGPNEQYF
v_gene: TRBV10-3; j_gene: TRBJ2-1; len: 13; d_gene: NA; abundance: NA; CDR3nt: TGTGCCATCAGTGATGGCGGGTTGAATGAGCAGTTCTTC; CDR3aa: CAISDGGLNEQFF
v_gene: TRBV7-2; j_gene: TRBJ2-5; len: 16; d_gene: TRBD2; abundance: NA; CDR3nt: TGTGCCAGCCGAAGTTTGGGACTAGCGGGACAAGAGACCCAGTACTTC; CDR3aa: CASRSLGLAGQETQYF
v_gene: TRBV5-1; j_gene: TRBJ2-1; len: 15; d_gene: TRBD2; abundance: once; CDR3nt: TGCGCCAGCAGCTGGTCTAGCGGGACCCACAATGAGCAGTTCTTC; CDR3aa: CASSWSSGTHNEQFF
v_gene: TRBV3-1; j_gene: TRBJ2-7; len: 14; d_gene: TRBD1; abundance: many; CDR3nt: TGTGCCAGCAGCCACCCCGGACAGGTCTACGAGCAGTACTTC; CDR3aa: CASSHPGQVYEQYF
v_gene: TRBV29-1; j_gene: TRBJ2-1; len: 14; d_gene: TRBD1; abundance: NA; CDR3nt: TGCAGCGTTCTAGTGACAGGGGAATACAATGAGCAGTTCTTC; CDR3aa: CSVLVTGEYNEQFF
v_gene: TRBV15; j_gene: TRBJ1-2; len: 14; d_gene: NA; abundance: NA; CDR3nt: TGTGCCACCAGCAGAGATAAAGCGAACTATGGCTACACCTTC; CDR3aa: CATSRDKANYGYTF
v_gene: TRBV7-9; j_gene: TRBJ1-1; len: 13; d_gene: NA; abundance: NA; CDR3nt: TGTGCCAGCAGCCAAAAGCGCGACACTGAAGCTTTCTTT; CDR3aa: CASSQKRDTEAFF
v_gene: TRBV12-3/TRBV12-4; j_gene: TRBJ1-4; len: 15; d_gene: NA; abundance: NA; CDR3nt: TGTGCCAGCAGTTTCTTCGGCCAGGCAAATGAAAAACTGTTTTTT; CDR3aa: CASSFFGQANEKLFF
v_gene: TRBV18; j_gene: TRBJ1-5; len: 14; d_gene: TRBD1; abundance: few; CDR3nt: TGTGCCAGCTCCCCAACAGGGGTAGGACAGCCCCAGCATTTT; CDR3aa: CASSPTGVGQPQHF
v_gene: TRBV20-1; j_gene: TRBJ2-1; len: 13; d_gene: NA; abundance: NA; CDR3nt: TGCAGTGCTAGAGATCCTCCGACAGGCCCGCAGTTCTTC; CDR3aa: CSARDPPTGPQFF
v_gene: TRBV7-2; j_gene: TRBJ1-2; len: 14; d_gene: NA; abundance: NA; CDR3nt: TGTGCCAGCAGCTTAGCCAGGGACAACTATGGCCACACCTTC; CDR3aa: CASSLARDNYGHTF
v_gene: TRBV12-3/TRBV12-4; j_gene: TRBJ1-1; len: 13; d_gene: NA; abundance: few; CDR3nt: TGTGCCAGCAGTTTCTGGGTAGGCACTGAAGCTTTCTTT; CDR3aa: CASSFWVGTEAFF
v_gene: TRBV29-1; j_gene: TRBJ2-3; len: 14; d_gene: TRBD1; abundance: NA; CDR3nt: TGCAGCGTTGGGGACAGGGCCGACGGGGATACGCAGTATTTT; CDR3aa: CSVGDRADGDTQYF
v_gene: TRBV5-1; j_gene: TRBJ2-5; len: 14; d_gene: TRBD2; abundance: NA; CDR3nt: TGCGCCAGCAGCGGAGCGGGAGAACGAGAGACCCAGTACTTC; CDR3aa: CASSGAGERETQYF
v_gene: TRBV5-5; j_gene: TRBJ1-1; len: 15; d_gene: NA; abundance: NA; CDR3nt: TGTGCCAGCAGCTTGGGGTTGGGGGTGAACACTGAAGCTTTCTTT; CDR3aa: CASSLGLGVNTEAFF
v_gene: TRBV5-1; j_gene: TRBJ2-7; len: 16; d_gene: NA; abundance: few; CDR3nt: TGCGCCAGCAGCTTGGGGTTGGGCCAAGAGGGTTCCGAGCAGTACTTC; CDR3aa: CASSLGLGQEGSEQYF
v_gene: TRBV3-1; j_gene: TRBJ2-1; len: 15; d_gene: TRBD2; abundance: NA; CDR3nt: TGTGCCAGCAGCCAAGCTAGCGGGGTCTGGAATGAGCAGTTCTTC; CDR3aa: CASSQASGVWNEQFF
v_gene: TRBV5-1; j_gene: TRBJ2-2; len: 16; d_gene: TRBD2; abundance: few; CDR3nt: TGCGCCAGCAGCCCCACTAGCGGGGGGCATACCGGGGAGCTGTTTTTT; CDR3aa: CASSPTSGGHTGELFF
v_gene: TRBV7-2; j_gene: TRBJ2-5; len: 13; d_gene: NA; abundance: NA; CDR3nt: TGTGCCAGCAGCCGCAAGGGCGGGGAGACCCAGTACTTC; CDR3aa: CASSRKGGETQYF
v_gene: TRBV12-5; j_gene: TRBJ1-2; len: 15; d_gene: NA; abundance: few; CDR3nt: TGTGCTACCCAAGACCAGGGTAAAGCTAACTATGGCTACACCTTC; CDR3aa: CATQDQGKANYGYTF